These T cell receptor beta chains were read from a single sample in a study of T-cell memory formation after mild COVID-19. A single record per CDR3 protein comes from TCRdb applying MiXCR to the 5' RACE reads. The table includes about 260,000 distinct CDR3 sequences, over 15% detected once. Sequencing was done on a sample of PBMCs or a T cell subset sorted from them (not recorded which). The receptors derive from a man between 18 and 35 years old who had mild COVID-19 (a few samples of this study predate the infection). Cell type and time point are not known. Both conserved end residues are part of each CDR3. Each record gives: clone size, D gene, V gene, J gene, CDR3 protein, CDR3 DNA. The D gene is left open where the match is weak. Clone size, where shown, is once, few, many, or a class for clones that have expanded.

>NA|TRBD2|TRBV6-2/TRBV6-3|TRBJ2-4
CASSDPLLAGKENIQYF
TGTGCCAGCAGTGATCCCCTACTAGCGGGGAAAGAAAACATTCAGTACTTC
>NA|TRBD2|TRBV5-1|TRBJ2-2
CASSPLVSGDHSGELFF
TGCGCCAGCAGCCCTTTAGTGAGCGGGGACCATTCCGGGGAGCTGTTTTTT
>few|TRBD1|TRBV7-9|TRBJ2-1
CASSLFPGQGVIEQFF
TGTGCCAGCAGCTTATTTCCGGGACAGGGGGTAATTGAGCAGTTCTTC
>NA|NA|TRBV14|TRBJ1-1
CASSQAWGQRAFF
TGTGCCAGCAGCCAGGCTTGGGGACAAAGGGCTTTCTTT
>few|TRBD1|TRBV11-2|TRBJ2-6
CASSLLQGRRGANVLTF
TGTGCCAGCAGCTTGCTACAGGGGCGACGTGGGGCCAACGTCCTGACTTTC
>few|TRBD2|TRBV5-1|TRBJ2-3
CASSLVSSGEATDTQYF
TGCGCCAGCAGCTTGGTGTCTAGCGGGGAGGCCACAGATACGCAGTATTTT
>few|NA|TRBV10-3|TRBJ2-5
CATKGQGQETQYF
TGTGCCACCAAGGGCCAGGGCCAAGAGACCCAGTACTTC
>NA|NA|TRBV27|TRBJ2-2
CASSSTKNTGELFF
TGTGCCAGCAGCTCCACCAAGAACACCGGGGAGCTGTTTTTT
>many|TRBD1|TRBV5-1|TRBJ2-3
CASSFRTGRTDTQYF
TGCGCCAGCAGCTTTAGGACAGGCCGGACAGATACGCAGTATTTT
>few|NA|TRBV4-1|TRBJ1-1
CASSQDPGASTEAFF
TGCGCCAGCAGCCAAGATCCGGGGGCGAGCACTGAAGCTTTCTTT
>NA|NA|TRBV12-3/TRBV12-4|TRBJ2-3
CASSLTGDPDTQYF
TGTGCCAGCAGTTTAACAGGCGACCCAGATACGCAGTATTTT
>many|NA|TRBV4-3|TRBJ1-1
CASSQWRATEAFF
TGCGCCAGCAGCCAGTGGAGGGCCACTGAAGCTTTCTTT
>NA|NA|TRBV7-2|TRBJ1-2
CASSLGPGRFYGYTF
TGTGCCAGCAGCTTAGGTCCGGGTCGGTTCTATGGCTACACCTTC
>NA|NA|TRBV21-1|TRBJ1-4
CASTPGEGTANEKLFF
TGTGCCAGCACCCCCGGCGAGGGGACAGCTAATGAAAAACTGTTTTTT
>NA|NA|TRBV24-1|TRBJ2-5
CATSDQRGKETQYF
TGTGCCACCAGTGATCAACGGGGGAAGGAGACCCAGTACTTC
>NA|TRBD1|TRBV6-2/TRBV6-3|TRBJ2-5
CASSPGTGRGWETQYF
TGTGCCAGCAGTCCCGGGACAGGGAGGGGATGGGAGACCCAGTACTTC
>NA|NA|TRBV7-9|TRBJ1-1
CATRRGNTEAFF
TGTGCCACGCGGCGGGGGAACACTGAAGCTTTCTTT
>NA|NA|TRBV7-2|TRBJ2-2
CASSAVPHVGELFF
TGTGCCAGCAGCGCCGTTCCCCACGTAGGGGAGCTGTTTTTT
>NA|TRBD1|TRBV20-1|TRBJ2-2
CSAGLTGLSGELFF
TGCAGTGCTGGACTGACAGGGTTATCCGGGGAGCTGTTTTTT
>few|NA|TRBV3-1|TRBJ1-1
CASSQAGLGTEAFF
TGTGCCAGCAGCCAAGCGGGGCTAGGTACTGAAGCTTTCTTT
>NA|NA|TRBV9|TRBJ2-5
CASSPSSGRETQYF
TGTGCCAGCAGCCCCTCTTCGGGGAGGGAGACCCAGTACTTC
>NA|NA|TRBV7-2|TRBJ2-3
CASSQGSGRSDTQYF
TGTGCCAGCAGCCAAGGGTCCGGGCGGTCGGATACGCAGTATTTT
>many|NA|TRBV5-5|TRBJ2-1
CASSLRAPRVPEQFF
TGTGCCAGCAGCCTTCGGGCCCCCCGGGTTCCGGAGCAGTTCTTC
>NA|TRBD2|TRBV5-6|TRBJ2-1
CASSLGLVEFF
TGTGCCAGCAGCCTAGGACTAGTAGAGTTCTTC
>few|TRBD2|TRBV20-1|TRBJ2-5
CSARARGGSQETQYF
TGCAGTGCTAGAGCACGGGGGGGATCCCAAGAGACCCAGTACTTC
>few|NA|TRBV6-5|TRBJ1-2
CASSRGADYGYTF
TGTGCCAGCAGTCGTGGGGCAGACTATGGCTACACCTTC
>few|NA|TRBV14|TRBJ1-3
CASSQKVVGNGNTIYF
TGTGCCAGCAGCCAAAAGGTTGTTGGGAATGGAAACACCATATATTTT
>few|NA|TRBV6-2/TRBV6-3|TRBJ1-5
CASSPTGIGIRGNQPQHF
TGTGCCAGCTCTCCCACAGGGATTGGAATTCGAGGCAATCAGCCCCAGCATTTT
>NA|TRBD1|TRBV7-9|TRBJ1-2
CASSVYGQGHGYTF
TGTGCCAGCAGCGTTTATGGACAGGGACATGGCTACACCTTC
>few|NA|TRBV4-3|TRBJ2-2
CASSQEEGMAGELFF
TGCGCCAGCAGCCAAGAGGAGGGTATGGCCGGGGAGCTGTTTTTT
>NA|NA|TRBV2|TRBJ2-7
CASSDLVGSYEQYF
TGTGCCAGCAGTGATCTCGTAGGGTCCTACGAGCAGTACTTC
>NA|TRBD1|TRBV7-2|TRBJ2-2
CASSLAWGTDTGELFF
TGTGCCAGCAGCTTAGCTTGGGGGACAGACACCGGGGAGCTGTTTTTT
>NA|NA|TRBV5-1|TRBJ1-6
CASSLEGTGNSPLHF
TGCGCCAGCAGCTTGGAAGGAACAGGGAATTCACCCCTCCACTTT
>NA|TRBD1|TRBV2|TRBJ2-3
CASRAFQGGTDTQYF
TGTGCCAGCAGAGCGTTTCAGGGGGGCACAGATACGCAGTATTTT
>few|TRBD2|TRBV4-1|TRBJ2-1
CASSGRDYSYNEQFF
TGCGCCAGCAGCGGCCGGGACTACTCCTACAATGAGCAGTTCTTC
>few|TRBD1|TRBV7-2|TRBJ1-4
CASSPQAGGGKLFF
TGTGCCAGCAGCCCGCAGGCAGGGGGCGGGAAACTGTTTTTT
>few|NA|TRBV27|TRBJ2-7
CASTGPSSYEQYF
TGTGCCAGCACAGGACCGAGCTCCTACGAGCAGTACTTC
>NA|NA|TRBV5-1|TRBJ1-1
CASSPQGSVTEAFF
TGCGCCAGCAGCCCCCAGGGTTCTGTCACTGAAGCTTTCTTT
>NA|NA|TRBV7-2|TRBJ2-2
CASTLVGGGELFF
TGTGCCAGCACCCTGGTGGGCGGCGGGGAGCTGTTTTTT
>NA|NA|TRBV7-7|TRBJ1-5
CASSVNMGQPQHF
TGTGCCAGCAGCGTCAATATGGGTCAGCCCCAGCATTTT
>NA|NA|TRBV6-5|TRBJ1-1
CASSYVLNTEAFF
TGTGCCAGCAGTTACGTCCTGAACACTGAAGCTTTCTTT
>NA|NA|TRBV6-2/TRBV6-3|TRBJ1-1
CASSYIGSTEAFF
TGTGCCAGCAGTTATATCGGGTCTACGGAGGCTTTCTTT
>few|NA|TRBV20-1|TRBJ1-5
CSARDRGFRQPQHF
TGCAGTGCTAGAGATCGGGGGTTTCGTCAGCCCCAGCATTTT
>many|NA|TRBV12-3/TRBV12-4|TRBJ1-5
CATQGSADQPQHF
TGTGCCACCCAGGGGTCTGCGGATCAGCCCCAGCATTTT
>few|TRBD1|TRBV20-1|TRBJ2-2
CSATGQANTGELFF
TGCAGTGCGACGGGACAGGCGAACACCGGGGAGCTGTTTTTT
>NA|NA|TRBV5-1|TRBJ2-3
CASSLLGASTDTQYF
TGCGCCAGCAGCTTGTTAGGGGCGAGCACAGATACGCAGTATTTT
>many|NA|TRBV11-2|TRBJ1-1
CASSLEWRQRNTEAFF
TGTGCCAGCAGCTTAGAGTGGAGGCAGAGGAACACTGAAGCTTTCTTT
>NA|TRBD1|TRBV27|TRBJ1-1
CASSLRRGTGLNTEAFF
TGTGCCAGCAGTTTAAGGCGGGGGACAGGGTTGAACACTGAAGCTTTCTTT
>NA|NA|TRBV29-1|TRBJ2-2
CSVEELGQNTGELFF
TGCAGCGTTGAAGAATTGGGACAGAACACCGGGGAGCTGTTTTTT
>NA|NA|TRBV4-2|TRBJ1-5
CASSRASNQPQHF
TGTGCCAGCAGCAGGGCGAGCAATCAGCCCCAGCATTTT
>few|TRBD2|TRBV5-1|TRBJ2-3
CASSLRASGGATDTQYF
TGCGCCAGCAGCTTGAGGGCTAGCGGGGGGGCGACAGATACGCAGTATTTT
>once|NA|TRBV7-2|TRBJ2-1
CASSPGGAGNEQFF
TGTGCCAGCAGCCCTGGAGGAGCGGGCAATGAGCAGTTCTTC
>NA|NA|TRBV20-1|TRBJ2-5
CSARTSQETQYF
TGCAGTGCTAGGACCTCCCAAGAGACCCAGTACTTC
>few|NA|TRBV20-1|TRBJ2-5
CSTRRETQYF
TGCAGCACCCGGAGAGAGACCCAGTACTTC
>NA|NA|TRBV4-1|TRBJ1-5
CASSQDTQQGFHAKHF
TGCGCCAGCAGCCAAGATACCCAACAGGGCTTTCATGCCAAGCATTTT
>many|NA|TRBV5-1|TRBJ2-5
CASSLSPETQYF
TGCGCCAGCAGCTTGTCACCGGAGACCCAGTACTTC
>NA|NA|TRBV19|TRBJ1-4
CASMGAISVKEKLFF
TGTGCCAGTATGGGAGCGATCAGTGTAAAGGAAAAACTGTTTTTT
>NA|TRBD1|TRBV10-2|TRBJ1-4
CASTRQGIANEKLFF
TGCGCCAGCACCAGACAGGGGATCGCTAATGAAAAACTGTTTTTT